This T cell receptor (beta chain) stems from a study of shared clonotypes between healthy human individuals. Germline V gene lookup returns CDR1 SEHNR and CDR2 FQNEAQ (reference sequence). The CDR3 covers 14 residues. V lost 7 bases and J 1 base, leaving 11 bases between the germline ends. Method: immunoSEQ multiplex PCR; TCRdb's copy keeps in-frame clones and lacks some. The repertoire includes 550,000 to 850,000 clones, 55% to 75% of them detected once, and more than 1.5% sits in the top ten. This receptor was taken from a woman aged 25 to 39 in good health. The chain joins TRBV7-9 to TRBJ1-5, with no clear D. Sequencing was done on a sample of memory CD4+ T cells sorted from blood. Subset described: CD45RA-negative fraction. The CDR3 sequence is CASIKVGSNQPQHF. CDR3 DNA: TGTGCCAGCATTAAGGTCGGAAGCAATCAGCCCCAGCATTTT.